This T cell receptor beta chain came from a study of T-cell memory formation after mild COVID-19. About the research overall: Clustering of TCRs was largely donor specific.

The 5'RACE method, run with constant-segment primers, produced TCR alpha and TCR beta cDNA libraries (carrying sample barcodes and UMIs). One entry per CDR3 protein results from TCRdb running MiXCR on the 5' RACE reads. The table records 350,000 or so distinct CDR3 sequences, approximately 22% of them present only once. A word on this clonotype: The antigen remains unidentified.

Germline V lookup: CDR1 MNHEY, CDR2 SVGEGT. CDR3 size: 15 residues. With 1 base clipped from V and 5 bases from J, the junction kept 6 bases outside the gene matches. Findings of the study overall: Day 37-peaking second-wave clones had unconfirmed SARS-CoV-2 specificity. Clones that got smaller from day 15 to 85 had even CD4/CD8, while clones growing later tipped toward CD4+.

The sequenced material came from PBMCs or a T cell subset sorted from them (not recorded which). The rearrangement links TRBV6-2 or TRBV6-3 to TRBJ2-7, with 9 bases that match TRBD1. This TCR derives from a man younger than 35 who had mild COVID-19 (a few samples of this study predate the infection). Cell type and time point are not known. This CDR3 reads CASSYYGQGYDEQYF. DNA of the CDR3: TGTGCCAGCAGTTACTATGGACAGGGGTACGACGAGCAGTACTTC.